A single sample is the source of the 13 T cell receptor beta chains below, sequenced in a study of cytomegalovirus exposure and HLA in healthy donors (dated by TCRdb to the late 2010s). The protocol used for the library was the immunoSEQ multiplex PCR assay. A mixture of 60 forward primers for TCR Vbeta segments and 13 reverse primers for TCR Jbeta segments was used in the multiplex PCR. The table comes from immuneACCESS by way of TCRdb, which keeps in-frame sequences with V and J called. Part of the clones is missing from these tables; in studies checked, under half for an unresolved V gene and the rest for unknown reasons. The sample table contains about 110,000 clones; only one count was recorded for around 85% of them. Clones ranked in the top ten supply roughly 3.6% of the sample. Sequencing was performed on PBMCs. Source of these receptors: a man aged 60 to 69 in good health and CMV-seronegative.

The chain employs TRBV7-9 and TRBJ1-3; maybe TRBD1 (6 bases). The CDR3 spans 16 residues. Germline values: CDR1 SEHNR, CDR2 FQNEAQ (reference sequence). Trimming removed 5 bases at V and 5 bases at J, with 19 bases between. CDR3 loop: CASSQDRPILRNTIYF. DNA for the CDR3: TGTGCCAGCAGCCAAGACAGGCCAATTCTTAGAAACACCATATATTTT.

This chain uses TRBV7-3 with TRBJ2-7; TRBD2 agrees at 8 bases. The CDR3 extends over 14 amino acids. Trimming cost V 1 base and J 7 bases; bases outside gene matches: 6. In germline, CDR1 is SGHTA, CDR2 FQGTGA. The CDR3 is CASSLSGGTGEQYF. Here the CDR3 DNA reads TGTGCCAGCAGCTTAAGCGGGGGGACGGGAGAGCAGTACTTC.

The J gene is TRBJ2-5, the V gene TRBV2; 8 bases map to TRBD1. This CDR3 is built from 15 residues. CDR1 and CDR2 (germline): SNHLY, FYNNEI. V was pared by 2 bases and J by 5 bases, with 7 bases of the junction left unmatched. Here the CDR3 reads CASSERAGGGETQYF. CDR3 nucleotide sequence: TGTGCCAGCAGTGAAAGGGCAGGGGGCGGGGAGACCCAGTACTTC.

The chain has TRBV4-3 and TRBJ2-2; D may be TRBD1 (5 bases). The CDR3 loop spans 15 amino acids. Trimming took 1 base from V and 4 from J, leaving 10 bases between them. From germline, CDR1 is LGHNA and CDR2 YSLEER. Here the CDR3 reads CASSQVDTATGELFF. In DNA form, the CDR3 reads TGCGCCAGCAGCCAAGTGGACACGGCCACCGGGGAGCTGTTTTTT.

This chain joins TRBV5-1 and TRBJ1-1; D is uncertain. Germline V gene sequence: CDR1 SGHRS, CDR2 YFSETQ. V lost 3 bases and J lost 0, with 15 bases in between. The CDR3 contains 16 residues. The CDR3 DNA is TGCGCCAGCAGCTCCCCTCGCGGAGGGATGAACACTGAAGCTTTCTTT. This translates into CASSSPRGGMNTEAFF. The variable domain in full, completed from reference TRBV5-1 and TRBJ1-1, reads KAGVTQTPRYLIKTRGQQVTLSCSPISGHRSVSWYQQTPGQGLQFLFEYFSETQRNKGNFPGRFSGRQFSNSRSEMNVSTLELGDSALYLCASSSPRGGMNTEAFFGQGTRLTVV.

The chain uses TRBV5-4 and TRBJ2-2, with 9 bases that match TRBD2. The CDR3 totals 15 residues. Germline V gene lookup returns CDR1 SGHNT and CDR2 YYREEE (reference sequence). The V gene end was trimmed by 4 bases and the J gene end by 4 bases; junction bases not matched to a gene: 5. This CDR3 is CASSGGGAGTGELFF. CDR3 bases: TGTGCCAGCAGCGGCGGGGGGGCTGGCACCGGGGAGCTGTTTTTT.

The CDR3: CASSPELTGATEAFF. DNA of the CDR3: TGCGCCAGCAGCCCCGAACTCACAGGGGCCACTGAAGCTTTCTTT. This chain links TRBV5-1 with TRBJ1-1; 7 nucleotides line up with TRBD1. CDR1 and CDR2 (germline): SGHRS, YFSETQ. The CDR3 covers 15 residues. V gave up 4 bases and J gave up 4 bases; unmatched junction bases: 10.

This chain joins TRBV4-1 and TRBJ2-1, with 9 bases identical to TRBD1. This CDR3 spans 14 amino acids. J was trimmed by 6 bases and V by 8 bases; bases with no gene match: 8. Looked up from germline, CDR1 is MGHRA and CDR2 is YSYEKL. CDR3 coding DNA: TGCGCCAGCCAAGGGACAGGGTTCCCCAATGAGCAGTTCTTC. As protein: CASQGTGFPNEQFF.

J is TRBJ1-4 and V is TRBV6-5; the D is unclear. Per germline, CDR1 MNHEY and CDR2 SVGAGI. Trimming took off 2 bases at V and 0 bases at J, with 10 bases between the two ends. The CDR3 spans 16 residues. CDR3 region: CASSYEGIPTNEKLFF. DNA of the CDR3: TGTGCCAGCAGTTACGAGGGCATCCCAACTAATGAAAAACTGTTTTTT.

V is TRBV2 and J is TRBJ1-5; tentatively, D is TRBD1 (5 bases). V lost 3 bases and J lost 5, with 11 bases in between. There are 14 residues in the CDR3. Germline V gene data show CDR1 as SNHLY and CDR2 as FYNNEI. CDR3 in amino acids: CASSESGMHQPQHF. DNA of the CDR3: TGTGCCAGCAGTGAGTCAGGGATGCATCAGCCCCAGCATTTT.

The CDR3: CASSKLGQTQYF. DNA of the CDR3: TGTGCCTCCTCGAAACTAGGGCAGACCCAGTACTTC. This sequence joins TRBV7-3 and TRBJ2-5, with D perhaps matching TRBD2 (5 bases). This CDR3 has 12 residues. V gave up 11 bases and J gave up 6 bases, with 16 bases separating them. Per the germline V gene, CDR1 is SGHTA and CDR2 is FQGTGA.

The chain combines TRBV18 with TRBJ1-4, with D tentatively TRBD1 (5 bases). The V gene lost 4 bases and the J gene lost 3 bases, with 12 bases spanning the gap. The CDR3 contains 15 residues. Per the germline V gene, CDR1 is KGHSH and CDR2 is LQKENI. CDR3 sequence: CASSLSQGPNEKLFF. The CDR3, as DNA: TGTGCCAGCTCACTCTCTCAGGGCCCTAATGAAAAACTGTTTTTT.

The chain links TRBV6-5 to TRBJ2-5, with 12 bases fitting TRBD2. CDR1 is MNHEY, CDR2 SVGAGI, per germline. The CDR3 sequence is 16 residues long. Unmatched junction bases numbered 8, after V lost 2 bases and J lost 7 bases. The CDR3: CASSYVLAGGKVTQYF. CDR3 sequence (DNA): TGTGCCAGCAGTTACGTCCTAGCGGGGGGGAAAGTGACCCAGTACTTC.